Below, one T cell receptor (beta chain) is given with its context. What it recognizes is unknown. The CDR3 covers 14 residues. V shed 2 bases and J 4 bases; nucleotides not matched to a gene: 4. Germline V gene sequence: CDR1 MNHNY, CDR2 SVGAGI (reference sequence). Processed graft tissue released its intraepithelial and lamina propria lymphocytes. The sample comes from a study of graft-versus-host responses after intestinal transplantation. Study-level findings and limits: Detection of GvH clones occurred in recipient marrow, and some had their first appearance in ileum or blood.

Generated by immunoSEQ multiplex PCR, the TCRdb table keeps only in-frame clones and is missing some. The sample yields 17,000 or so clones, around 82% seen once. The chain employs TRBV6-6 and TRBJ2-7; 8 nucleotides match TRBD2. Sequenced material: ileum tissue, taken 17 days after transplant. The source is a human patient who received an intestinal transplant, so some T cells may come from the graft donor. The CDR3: CASSYEAGGYEQYF. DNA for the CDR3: TGTGCCAGCAGTTACGAGGCGGGGGGATACGAGCAGTACTTC.